Shown below are 10 T cell receptor beta chains from a single sample sequenced in a study of cytotoxic CD8 clonotypes in ibrutinib-treated CLL. The method was immunoSEQ multiplex PCR; TCRdb's version includes in-frame clones alone and lacks a portion of them. This table holds over 150,000 clones, over 55% found once. The starting material was PBMCs, obtained after 24 months of ibrutinib treatment. The receptor source for this set is a human donor with chronic lymphocytic leukemia.

The V gene is TRBV7-2, the J gene TRBJ2-3; D is possibly TRBD2 (6 bases). Trimming left V 0 bases short and J 2 bases short, with 12 bases between. The germline V gene has CDR1 SGHTA and CDR2 FQGNSA. The CDR3 loop spans 16 amino acids. CDR3 amino acids: CASSLAGGMVTDTQYF. Written as DNA, the CDR3 is TGTGCCAGCAGCTTAGCAGGCGGGATGGTCACAGATACGCAGTATTTT.

This chain links TRBV5-4 with TRBJ2-1, with 9 bases that match TRBD2. Germline-derived CDR1 and CDR2 are SGHNT and YYREEE (reference sequence). With 0 bases clipped from V and 5 bases from J, the junction kept 6 bases outside the gene matches. The length of the CDR3 is 16 residues. The CDR3 DNA is TGTGCCAGCAGCTTGGCCCCTAGCGGGGTTAACAATGAGCAGTTCTTC. Translating it yields CASSLAPSGVNNEQFF.

This clone was seen a handful of times. The chain's CDR3 is CAWSHPTDEQYF. DNA for the CDR3: TGTGCCTGGAGTCACCCGACTGACGAGCAGTACTTC. This chain joins TRBV30 and TRBJ2-7; no firm D call. Trimming took 2 bases from V and 5 from J, leaving 10 bases between them. This CDR3 has 12 amino acids. Germline CDR1 GTSNPN, CDR2 SVGIG (reference sequence).

The CDR3, as DNA: TGTGCCAGTAGTGGCGGGGGGGAGCAGTACTTC. Translation gives CASSGGGEQYF. This chain connects TRBV19 to TRBJ2-7; 8 bases agree with TRBD2. Germline V gene data show CDR1 as LNHDA and CDR2 as SQIVND (reference sequence). Trimming removed 5 bases from V and 7 bases from J; junction bases left unmatched: 1. The CDR3 runs 11 residues.

The chain combines TRBV4-2 with TRBJ2-7; D is perhaps TRBD2 (6 bases). The CDR3 totals 13 residues. Trimming took 1 base from V and 4 from J, leaving 8 bases between them. CDR1 is LGHNA, CDR2 YNFKEQ, per germline. CDR3: CASSQGGLYEQYF. The CDR3 DNA follows: TGTGCCAGCAGCCAAGGGGGACTTTACGAGCAGTACTTC.

The genes are TRBV12-5 and TRBJ2-1; D gene unclear. Trimming cost V 4 bases and J 5 bases, with 9 bases left between them. CDR1 and CDR2 from the germline V gene are LGHNT and FRNRAP. This CDR3 region has 13 residues. CDR3 protein: CASGSGQNNEQFF. As DNA, the CDR3 is TGTGCTAGTGGTTCCGGGCAAAACAATGAGCAGTTCTTC.

This clone was found once. This chain connects TRBV15 to TRBJ2-3, with D perhaps matching TRBD2 (6 bases). In germline, CDR1 is LNHNV, CDR2 YYDKDF (reference sequence). This CDR3 comprises 14 residues. V shed 2 bases and J shed 4 bases, with 10 bases lying between them. The CDR3 DNA reads TGTGCCACCAGCAGACCAACGGGAGCAGATACGCAGTATTTT. Amino acids: CATSRPTGADTQYF.

J is TRBJ2-7 and V is TRBV7-9; D call uncertain. Germline V lookup: CDR1 SEHNR, CDR2 FQNEAQ (reference sequence). The V and J ends lost 5 bases and 3 bases respectively, with 17 bases between them. This CDR3 has 15 residues. The CDR3 loop is CASSTDRNLGYEQYF. The DNA of the CDR3 is TGTGCCAGCAGCACGGACCGGAACTTAGGCTACGAGCAGTACTTC.

The J gene is TRBJ1-1, the V gene TRBV6-5, with D perhaps TRBD1 (5 bases). V was cut by 2 bases and J by 6 bases, with 16 bases left in between. This CDR3 contains 15 residues. Germline V gives CDR1 MNHEY, CDR2 SVGAGI. CDR3 loop: CASSYKIRRGSEAFF. The CDR3 DNA sequence: TGTGCCAGCAGTTACAAGATACGACGGGGCTCTGAAGCTTTCTTT.

This clone was seen a few times. The V and J genes are TRBV28 and TRBJ2-4; maybe TRBD2 (6 bases). This CDR3 region has 15 residues. The V gene lost 5 bases and the J gene lost 1 base, with 12 bases spanning the gap. From germline, CDR1 is MDHEN and CDR2 SYDVKM. CDR3 sequence: CASSGGVVAKNIQYF. CDR3 nucleotides: TGTGCCAGCAGTGGAGGGGTTGTTGCCAAAAACATTCAGTACTTC.